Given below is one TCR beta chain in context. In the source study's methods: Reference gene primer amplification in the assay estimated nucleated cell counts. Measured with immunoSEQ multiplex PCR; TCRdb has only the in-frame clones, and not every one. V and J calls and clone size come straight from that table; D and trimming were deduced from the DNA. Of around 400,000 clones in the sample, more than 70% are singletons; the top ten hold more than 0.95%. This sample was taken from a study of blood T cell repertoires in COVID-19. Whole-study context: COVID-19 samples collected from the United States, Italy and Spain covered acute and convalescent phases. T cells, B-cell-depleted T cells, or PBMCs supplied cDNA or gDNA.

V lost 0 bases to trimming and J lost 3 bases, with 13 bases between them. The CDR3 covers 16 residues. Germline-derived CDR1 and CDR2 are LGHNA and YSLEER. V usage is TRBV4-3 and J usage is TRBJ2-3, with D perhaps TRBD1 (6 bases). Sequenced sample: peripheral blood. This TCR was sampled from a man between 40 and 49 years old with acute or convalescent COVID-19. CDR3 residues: CASSQDPGGGTDTQYF. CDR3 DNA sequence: TGCGCCAGCAGCCAAGATCCTGGGGGCGGGACAGATACGCAGTATTTT.